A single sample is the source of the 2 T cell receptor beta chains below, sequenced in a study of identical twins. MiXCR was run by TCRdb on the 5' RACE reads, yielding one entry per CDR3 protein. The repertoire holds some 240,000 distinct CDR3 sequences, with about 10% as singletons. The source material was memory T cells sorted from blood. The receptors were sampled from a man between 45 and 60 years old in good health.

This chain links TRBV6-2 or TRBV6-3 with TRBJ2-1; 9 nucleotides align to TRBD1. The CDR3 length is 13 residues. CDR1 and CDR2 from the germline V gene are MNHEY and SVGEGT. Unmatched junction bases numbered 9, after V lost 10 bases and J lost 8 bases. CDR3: CATSGTGIYEQFF. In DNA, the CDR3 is TGTGCCACCTCCGGGACAGGGATCTATGAGCAGTTCTTC.

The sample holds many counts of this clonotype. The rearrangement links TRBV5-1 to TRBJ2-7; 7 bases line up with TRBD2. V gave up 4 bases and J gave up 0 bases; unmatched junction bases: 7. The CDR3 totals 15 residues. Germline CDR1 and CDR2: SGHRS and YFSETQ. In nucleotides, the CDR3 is TGCGCCAGCAGCCTTACTAGCGCAAACTCCTACGAGCAGTACTTC. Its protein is CASSLTSANSYEQYF.